Given below is one T cell receptor beta chain in context. In this sample, this clonotype turned up a few times. The clone's antigen remains unknown. No base qualities exist here, and no much larger clone lies one base off it. The entry originates in a study of T-cell reconstitution after alpha-beta-depleted transplantation in children (dated by TCRdb to the mid-2010s). The study in broad terms: Using TCR repertoire profiling, the study followed T-cell immune reconstitution in a quantitative way in children after TCRalphabeta/CD19-depleted allogeneic hematopoietic cell transplantation. Here is what the overall study found, with its caveats: The apparently early recovery of alphabetaT-cell counts about two months after transplant reportedly depended on only several hundred rapidly expanded clones that came from non-depleted graft cells. In some patients, the high TCRbeta diversity seen at day 60 was put down to recipient T cells and intrathymic progenitors that had survived conditioning. Over subsequent months, a decline in hyperexpanded clone frequencies was noted, and after one year, T-cell counts and TCRbeta diversity were mostly ascribed to newly produced T cells.

The CDR3 sequence holds 12 residues, the cysteine and phenylalanine included. Of the read, only the CDR3 DNA is kept; its 36 bases are in frame from base 1. The V end gives up 6 bases and the J end 13 bases, leaving 9 bases in the junction not matched to a gene. Per the publication, the treatment or condition label means: allogeneic hematopoietic cell transplantation with graft depleted of TCRalphabeta T cells and CD19 B cells. Transplant recipients were children who received TCRalphabeta/CD19-depleted allogeneic hematopoietic cell grafts. The library was made by PCR. The reads were generated on an Illumina HiSeq 2500. TCR library preparation used molecular barcoding, with unique molecular identifiers applied to normalize quantification of the TCRbeta repertoire. In TCRdb, the public reads were trimmed at Q25 with fastp and aligned with MiXCR, with productive beta chains retained. Each entry is one CDR3 protein sequence, shown with its most common DNA and genes. The sample includes about a million distinct CDR3 sequences, with roughly 29% observed a single time. The ten top clones hold around 30% of the sample.

This clonotype was obtained from a boy in the first two years of life who had a stem cell transplant for SCID, so the T cells may come from the graft donor. Specimen: PBMCs, mostly from graft donor cells, collected 360 days after TCRalphabeta/CD19-depleted stem cell transplant. This chain joins TRBV12-3 or TRBV12-4 to TRBJ2-1; TRBD2 matches 7 bases in the middle. The bases are TGTGCCAGCAGCGATTACCGGGACTACCAGTTCTTC. Protein translation: CASSDYRDYQFF.